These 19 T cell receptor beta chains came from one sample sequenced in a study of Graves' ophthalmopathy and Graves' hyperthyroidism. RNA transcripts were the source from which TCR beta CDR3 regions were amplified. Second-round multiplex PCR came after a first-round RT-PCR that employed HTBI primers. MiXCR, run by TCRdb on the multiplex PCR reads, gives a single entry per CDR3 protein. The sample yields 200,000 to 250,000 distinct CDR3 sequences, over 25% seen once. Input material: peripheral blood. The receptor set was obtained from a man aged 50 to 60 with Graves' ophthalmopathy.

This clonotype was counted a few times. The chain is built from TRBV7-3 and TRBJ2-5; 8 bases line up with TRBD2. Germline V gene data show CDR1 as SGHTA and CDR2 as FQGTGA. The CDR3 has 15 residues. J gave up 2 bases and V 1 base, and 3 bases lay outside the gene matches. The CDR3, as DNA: TGTGCCAGCAGCTTAAATTTAGCGGGACAAGAGACCCAGTACTTC. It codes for CASSLNLAGQETQYF.

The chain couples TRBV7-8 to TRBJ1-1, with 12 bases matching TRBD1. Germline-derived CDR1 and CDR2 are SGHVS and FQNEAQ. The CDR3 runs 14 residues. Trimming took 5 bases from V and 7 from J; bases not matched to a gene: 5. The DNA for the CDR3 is TGTGCCAGCAGCCTCCGGGACAGGGGGCTTGAAGCTTTCTTT. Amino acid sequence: CASSLRDRGLEAFF.

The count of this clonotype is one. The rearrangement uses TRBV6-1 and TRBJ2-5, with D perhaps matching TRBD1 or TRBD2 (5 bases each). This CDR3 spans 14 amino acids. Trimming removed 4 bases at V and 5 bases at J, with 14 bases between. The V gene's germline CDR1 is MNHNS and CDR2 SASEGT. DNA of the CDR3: TGTGCCAGCAGTGGATCCCGGGGCCGGGAGACCCAGTACTTC. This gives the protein CASSGSRGRETQYF.

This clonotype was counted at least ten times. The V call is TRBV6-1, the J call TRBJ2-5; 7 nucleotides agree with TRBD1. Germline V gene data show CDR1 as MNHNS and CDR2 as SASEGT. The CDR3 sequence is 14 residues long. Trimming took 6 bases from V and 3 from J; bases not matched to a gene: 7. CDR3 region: CASRRTGTEETQYF. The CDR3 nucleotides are TGTGCCAGCAGGAGGACTGGGACAGAAGAGACCCAGTACTTC.

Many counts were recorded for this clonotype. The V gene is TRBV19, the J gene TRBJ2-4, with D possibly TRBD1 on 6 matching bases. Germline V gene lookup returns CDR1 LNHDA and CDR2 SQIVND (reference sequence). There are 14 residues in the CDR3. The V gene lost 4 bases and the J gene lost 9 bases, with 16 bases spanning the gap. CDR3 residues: CASSTEGEVGIQYF. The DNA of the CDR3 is TGTGCCAGTAGTACAGAGGGGGAAGTGGGCATTCAGTACTTC. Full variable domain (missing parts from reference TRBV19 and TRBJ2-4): DGGITQSPKYLFRKEGQNVTLSCEQNLNHDAMYWYRQDPGQGLRLIYYSQIVNDFQKGDIAEGYSVSREKKESFPLTVTSAQKNPTAFYLCASSTEGEVGIQYFGAGTRLSVL.

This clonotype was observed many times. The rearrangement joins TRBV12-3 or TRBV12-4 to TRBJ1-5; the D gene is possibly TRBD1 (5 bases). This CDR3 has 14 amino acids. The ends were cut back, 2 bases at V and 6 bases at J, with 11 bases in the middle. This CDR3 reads CASSLTGDSQPQHF. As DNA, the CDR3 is TGTGCCAGCAGTTTAACAGGAGACAGTCAGCCCCAGCATTTT.

The CDR3 protein is CASKAQGAFRPQHF. CDR3 bases: TGTGCCAGCAAAGCCCAGGGGGCCTTCCGGCCCCAGCATTTT. The chain carries TRBV6-1 and TRBJ1-5, with 8 bases lining up with TRBD1. Losses at the gene ends were 7 bases for V and 9 bases for J; bases not matched to a gene: 11. CDR3 size: 14 residues. The germline V gene encodes CDR1 MNHNS and CDR2 SASEGT.

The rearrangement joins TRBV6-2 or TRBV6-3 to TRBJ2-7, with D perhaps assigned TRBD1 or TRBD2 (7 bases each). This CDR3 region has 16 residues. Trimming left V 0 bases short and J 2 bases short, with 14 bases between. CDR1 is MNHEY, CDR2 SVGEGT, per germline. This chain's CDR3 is CASSYSSGTAAYEQYF. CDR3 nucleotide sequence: TGTGCCAGCAGTTACTCGAGCGGGACAGCTGCCTACGAGCAGTACTTC.

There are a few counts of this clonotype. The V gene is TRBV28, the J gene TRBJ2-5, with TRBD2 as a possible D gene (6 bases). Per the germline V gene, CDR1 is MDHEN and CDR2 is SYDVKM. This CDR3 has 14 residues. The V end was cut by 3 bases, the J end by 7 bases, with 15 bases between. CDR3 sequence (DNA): TGTGCCAGCAGTTTCTTTGCACTGGGGGGGACCCAGTACTTC. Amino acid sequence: CASSFFALGGTQYF.

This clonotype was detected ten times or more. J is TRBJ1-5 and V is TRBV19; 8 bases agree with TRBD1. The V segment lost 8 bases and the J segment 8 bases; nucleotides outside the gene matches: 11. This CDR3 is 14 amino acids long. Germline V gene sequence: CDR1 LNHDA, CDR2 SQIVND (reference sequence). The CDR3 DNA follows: TGTGCCAGTGAGGGACAGGCAGCGCCGGAGCCCCAGCATTTT. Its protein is CASEGQAAPEPQHF. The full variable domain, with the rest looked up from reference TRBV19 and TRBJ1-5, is DGGITQSPKYLFRKEGQNVTLSCEQNLNHDAMYWYRQDPGQGLRLIYYSQIVNDFQKGDIAEGYSVSREKKESFPLTVTSAQKNPTAFYLCASEGQAAPEPQHFGDGTRLSIL.

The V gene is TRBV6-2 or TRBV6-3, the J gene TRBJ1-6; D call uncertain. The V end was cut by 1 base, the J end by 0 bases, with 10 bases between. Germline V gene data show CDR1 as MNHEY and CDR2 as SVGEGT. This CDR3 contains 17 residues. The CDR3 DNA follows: TGTGCCAGCAGTTACTTGCAAACACTCTCCTATAATTCACCCCTCCACTTT. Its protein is CASSYLQTLSYNSPLHF.

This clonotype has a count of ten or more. DNA of the CDR3: TGCAGCGCCCTGCAGGGCGGTGGCTACACCTTC. This encodes CSALQGGGYTF. The chain combines TRBV29-1 with TRBJ1-2; perhaps TRBD1 as D (5 bases). Per the germline V gene, CDR1 is SQVTM and CDR2 is ANQGSEA. Trimming shortened V by 7 bases and J by 7 bases, and 13 bases separated the two germline ends. This CDR3 is 11 amino acids long. The whole variable domain, filled in from reference TRBV29-1 and TRBJ1-2, reads SAVISQKPSRDICQRGTSLTIQCQVDSQVTMMFWYRQQPGQSLTLIATANQGSEATYESGFVIDKFPISRPNLTFSTLTVSNMSPEDSSIYLCSALQGGGYTFGSGTRLTVV.

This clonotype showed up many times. DNA of the CDR3: TGTGCCAGCAGTTACGCGAACAATGAGCAGTTCTTC. It translates to CASSYANNEQFF. The chain combines TRBV6-6 with TRBJ2-1; D unresolved. In germline, CDR1 is MNHNY, CDR2 SVGAGI (reference sequence). Trimming shortened V by 2 bases and J by 5 bases, and 4 bases separated the two germline ends. CDR3 length: 12 residues.

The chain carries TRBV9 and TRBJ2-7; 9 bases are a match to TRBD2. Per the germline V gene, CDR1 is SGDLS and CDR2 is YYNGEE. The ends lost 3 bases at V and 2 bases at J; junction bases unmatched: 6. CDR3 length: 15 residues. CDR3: CASSAGTSQTYEQYF. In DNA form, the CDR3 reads TGTGCCAGCAGCGCAGGGACTAGCCAGACCTACGAGCAGTACTTC.

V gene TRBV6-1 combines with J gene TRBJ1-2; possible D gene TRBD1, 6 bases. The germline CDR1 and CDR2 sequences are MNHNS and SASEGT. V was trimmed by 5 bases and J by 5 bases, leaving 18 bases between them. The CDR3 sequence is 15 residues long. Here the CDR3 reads CASSPQGGGGYGYTF. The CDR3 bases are TGTGCCAGCAGTCCCCAGGGAGGAGGGGGTTATGGCTACACCTTC.

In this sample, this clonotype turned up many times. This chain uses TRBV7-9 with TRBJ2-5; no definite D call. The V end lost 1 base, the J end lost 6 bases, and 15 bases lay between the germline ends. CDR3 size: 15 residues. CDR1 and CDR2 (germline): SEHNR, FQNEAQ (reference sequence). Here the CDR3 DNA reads TGTGCCAGCAGCTTAGATTTGGGTGAGGAACAGACCCAGTACTTC. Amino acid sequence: CASSLDLGEEQTQYF.

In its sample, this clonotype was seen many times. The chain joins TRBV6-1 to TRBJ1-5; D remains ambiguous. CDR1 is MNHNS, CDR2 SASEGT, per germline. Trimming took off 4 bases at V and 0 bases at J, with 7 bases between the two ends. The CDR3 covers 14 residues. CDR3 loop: CASSAQYSNQPQHF. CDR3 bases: TGTGCCAGCAGTGCCCAATATAGCAATCAGCCCCAGCATTTT.

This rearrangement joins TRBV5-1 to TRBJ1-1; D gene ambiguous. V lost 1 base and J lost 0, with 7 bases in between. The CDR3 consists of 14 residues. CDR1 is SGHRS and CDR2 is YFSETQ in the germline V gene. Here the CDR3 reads CASSLKGLNTEAFF. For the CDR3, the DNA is TGCGCCAGCAGCTTGAAAGGTCTGAACACTGAAGCTTTCTTT.

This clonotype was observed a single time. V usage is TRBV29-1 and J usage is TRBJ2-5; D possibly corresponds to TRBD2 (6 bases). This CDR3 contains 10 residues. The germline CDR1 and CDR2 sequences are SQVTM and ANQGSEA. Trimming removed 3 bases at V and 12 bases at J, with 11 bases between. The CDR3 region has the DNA TGCAGCGTTGAGGAGCGGGCCGAGTACTTC. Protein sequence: CSVEERAEYF. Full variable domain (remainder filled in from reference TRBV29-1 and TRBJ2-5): SAVISQKPSRDICQRGTSLTIQCQVDSQVTMMFWYRQQPGQSLTLIATANQGSEATYESGFVIDKFPISRPNLTFSTLTVSNMSPEDSSIYLCSVEERAEYFGPGTRLLVL.